This T cell receptor (beta chain) was retrieved from a study of OX40 agonist ivuxolimab in advanced cancers. A history of autoimmune disease or systemic immunosuppression excluded patients. Clones were read by immunoSEQ multiplex PCR, and TCRdb kept only the in-frame ones, dropping some. The repertoire holds some 33,000 clones, with under 85% as singletons. The TCR was taken from an adult with an advanced solid tumor such as melanoma, head and neck, liver or kidney cancer. The input for sequencing was CD4+ or CD8+ T cells sorted from blood, taken in a trial of the OX40 agonist ivuxolimab.

The CDR3 DNA reads TGTGCCAGCAGCCCGTCCCTTTACAGGGGGGATAACGGGAACATTCAGTACTTC. Encoded protein: CASSPSLYRGDNGNIQYF. This chain connects TRBV5-4 to TRBJ2-4; 8 nucleotides line up with TRBD1. The germline V gene encodes CDR1 SGHNT and CDR2 YYREEE (reference sequence). This CDR3 contains 18 residues. J lost 7 bases, V lost 4 bases, and 19 bases had no gene match.